The source of this T cell receptor (beta chain) is a study of T cell clones after liver transplantation. Turning to this clone: What it binds is not known.

The CDR3 contains 15 residues. V lost 4 bases and J 4 bases, leaving 16 bases between the germline ends. Germline V gene data show CDR1 as LGHNA and CDR2 as YNFKEQ. Sequencing was performed with immunoSEQ multiplex PCR; in TCRdb, only in-frame clones are kept and a portion is missing. The table lists fewer than 25,000 clones, around 93% of them singletons, with roughly 25% in the top ten. General study points: Compared with third party-reactive sequences, donor-reactive ones declined more, independent of withdrawal success.

The specimen comprised CD8+ T cells from blood, sampled approximately 26 months after liver transplant. J is TRBJ1-1 and V is TRBV4-2; a weak D match, TRBD1 (5 bases). The clonotype was recovered from a human patient who received a liver transplant. The graft donor may have contributed some T cells. The CDR3, as DNA: TGTGCCAGCAGCCGGACGCCCGGGACGTCCACTGAAGCTTTCTTT. Amino acids: CASSRTPGTSTEAFF.